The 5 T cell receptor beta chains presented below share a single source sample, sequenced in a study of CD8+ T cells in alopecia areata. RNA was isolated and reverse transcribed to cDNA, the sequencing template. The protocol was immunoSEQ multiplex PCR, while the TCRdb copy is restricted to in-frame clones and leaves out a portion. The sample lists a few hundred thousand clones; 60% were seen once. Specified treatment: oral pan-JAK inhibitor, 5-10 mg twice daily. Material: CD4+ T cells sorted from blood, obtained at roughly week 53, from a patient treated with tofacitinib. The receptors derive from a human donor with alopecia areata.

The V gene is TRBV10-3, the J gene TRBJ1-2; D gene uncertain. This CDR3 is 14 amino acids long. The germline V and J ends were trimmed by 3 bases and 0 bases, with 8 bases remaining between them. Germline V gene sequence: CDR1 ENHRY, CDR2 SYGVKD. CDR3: CAISDKKTNYGYTF. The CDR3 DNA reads TGTGCCATCAGTGATAAGAAGACTAACTATGGCTACACCTTC.

Written as DNA, the CDR3 is TGCAGCGTTGGTCCTGGGACAAGACAAGAGACCCAGTACTTC. It is translated as CSVGPGTRQETQYF. The rearrangement uses TRBV29-1 and TRBJ2-5; possibly TRBD1 for D (6 bases). This CDR3 region has 14 residues. Germline V gene data show CDR1 as SQVTM and CDR2 as ANQGSEA. Between the trimmed V and J ends, which lost 4 bases and 2 bases, there was a span of 14 bases.

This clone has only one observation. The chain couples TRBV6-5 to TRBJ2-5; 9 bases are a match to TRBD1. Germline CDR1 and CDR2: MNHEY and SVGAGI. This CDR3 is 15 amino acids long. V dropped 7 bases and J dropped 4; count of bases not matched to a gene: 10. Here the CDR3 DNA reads TGTGCCAGCAAACCACAGGGGGCGCAAGGAGAGACCCAGTACTTC. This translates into CASKPQGAQGETQYF.

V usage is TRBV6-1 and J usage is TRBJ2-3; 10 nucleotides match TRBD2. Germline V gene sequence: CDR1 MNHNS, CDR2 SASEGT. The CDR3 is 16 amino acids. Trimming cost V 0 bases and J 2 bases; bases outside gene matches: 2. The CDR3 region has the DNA TGTGCCAGCAGTGAAGCAACTAGCGGGACCACAGATACGCAGTATTTT. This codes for CASSEATSGTTDTQYF.

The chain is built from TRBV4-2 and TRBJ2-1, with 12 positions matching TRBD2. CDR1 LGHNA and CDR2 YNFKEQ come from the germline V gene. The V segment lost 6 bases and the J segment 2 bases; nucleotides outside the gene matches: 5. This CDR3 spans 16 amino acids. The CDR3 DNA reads TGTGCCAGCAGACCTACTAGCGGGGGGACCTACAATGAGCAGTTCTTC. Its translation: CASRPTSGGTYNEQFF.